This TCR beta chain was found in a study of T cell responses to AZD1222 COVID-19 vaccine (dated by TCRdb to the early 2020s). Regarding the study in general: AZD1222 recipients with second doses at about 4 weeks or about 12 weeks were pooled, because spike-specific TCR depth and breadth did not differ between schedules. Trial participants were enrolled by age into subgroups of 18-55, 56-69 and 70-plus years, and around 150, 28 and 57 TCR-sequenced participants, respectively, were included in these subgroups. A total of over 230 trial participants underwent TCR sequencing, of whom 207 had received two doses of AZD1222 and about 25 had received two doses of the MenACWY control vaccine. Paper-wide results and their limitations: Most participants were white British and females outnumbered males, and the authors suggested that clonal diversity may have been underestimated. Because no day 14 peak-response samples were available, the repertoires could be characterized only after the peak T cell response. A significant rise in spike-specific TCR breadth and depth was observed after two AZD1222 doses relative to day 0 and relative to MenACWY recipients. Only five to seven AZD1222 recipients were SARS-CoV-2 seropositive at baseline, limiting conclusions about previously exposed vaccinees. Reportedly, almost half of the unique spike-specific TCRs recognized epitopes lying outside the regions that are mutated in the B.1.351 and B.1.1.7 variants. The 56-69-year group was small, and its depth increase did not reach significance, likely because of low power. Vaccine-associated CD4 TCRs spanned the whole spike protein, with dominant responses in regions 160-218 and 743-854.

Points on this clone: It lacks a known antigen. There are no base qualities to consult, and no much larger clone falls within one base.

The germline V gene encodes CDR1 SGHNT and CDR2 YYREEE (reference sequence). V lost 1 base and J lost 3 bases; the stretch between them is 14 bases long. The CDR3 starts with the cysteine, ends with the phenylalanine, and has 15 residues. The retained sequence is limited to the CDR3, 45 bases, with the frame set at the first base. The CDR3 regions of human TCRbeta chains were analyzed by immunosequencing. The published analysis was carried out like this. TCRs in the repertoires were compared against a reference library of SARS-CoV-2-specific TCRs that had been generated with the MIRA antigen-specificity platform. Breadth was defined as the fraction of unique TCRs that were SARS-CoV-2-associated. Depth was defined as the fraction of total T cells that were SARS-CoV-2-associated. Each spike-specific TCR was assigned to its reactive spike region and to a CD4 or CD8 class using the MIRA data. Log10-transformed breadth and depth values were compared by one-way ANOVA with Sidak's multiple comparisons tests. What TCRdb holds here is the immuneACCESS table cut down to in-frame rearrangements. Part of the clones is not present; checked against another copy, under half of the missing clones reflect an unresolved V gene, and the others are unexplained. The V and J calls and clone size are taken from that table; D and trimming were inferred from the DNA. Recorded for this sample are 150,000 to 200,000 clones; 94% of them occurred a single time. Of the sample, roughly 9.8% falls within the top ten clones.

Read against the paper, the sample's time point label means: baseline before first vaccination. Vaccinee samples came from UK trials COV001 and COV002, including a single-blind randomized controlled phase 2/3 trial of AZD1222 (ChAdOx1 nCoV-19) in healthy adults. Trial participant PBMC samples were collected at day 0 and day 28 after the second dose for TCRbeta chain sequencing. The sequencing used peripheral blood, collected on day 0 of AZD1222 vaccination. The TCR originated in an adult in good health. The sequence is built from TRBV5-4 and TRBJ2-7; TRBD2 is possibly the D segment (5 matching bases). Here the CDR3 is given as CASSLSSPGYYEQYF. The nucleotide sequence is given as TGTGCCAGCAGCTTGAGTTCCCCGGGGTACTACGAGCAGTACTTC. The CDR3 plus the reference TRBV5-4 and TRBJ2-7 genes for the other parts give the full variable domain: ETGVTQSPTHLIKTRGQQVTLRCSSQSGHNTVSWYQQALGQGPQFIFQYYREEENGRGNFPPRFSGLQFPNYSSELNVNALELDDSALYLCASSLSSPGYYEQYFGPGTRLTVT.